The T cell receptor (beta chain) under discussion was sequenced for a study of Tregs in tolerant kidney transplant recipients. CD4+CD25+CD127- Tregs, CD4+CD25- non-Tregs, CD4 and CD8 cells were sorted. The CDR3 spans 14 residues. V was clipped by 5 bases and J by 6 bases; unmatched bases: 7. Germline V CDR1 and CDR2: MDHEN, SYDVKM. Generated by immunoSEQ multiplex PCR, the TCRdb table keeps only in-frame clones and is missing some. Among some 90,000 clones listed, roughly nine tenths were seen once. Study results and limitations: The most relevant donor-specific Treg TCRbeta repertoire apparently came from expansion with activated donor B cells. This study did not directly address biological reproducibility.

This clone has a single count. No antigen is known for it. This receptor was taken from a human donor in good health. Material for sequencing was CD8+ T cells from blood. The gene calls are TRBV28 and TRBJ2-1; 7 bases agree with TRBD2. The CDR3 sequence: CASSPLAYRNEQFF. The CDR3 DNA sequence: TGTGCCAGCAGTCCACTAGCGTATCGCAATGAGCAGTTCTTC.